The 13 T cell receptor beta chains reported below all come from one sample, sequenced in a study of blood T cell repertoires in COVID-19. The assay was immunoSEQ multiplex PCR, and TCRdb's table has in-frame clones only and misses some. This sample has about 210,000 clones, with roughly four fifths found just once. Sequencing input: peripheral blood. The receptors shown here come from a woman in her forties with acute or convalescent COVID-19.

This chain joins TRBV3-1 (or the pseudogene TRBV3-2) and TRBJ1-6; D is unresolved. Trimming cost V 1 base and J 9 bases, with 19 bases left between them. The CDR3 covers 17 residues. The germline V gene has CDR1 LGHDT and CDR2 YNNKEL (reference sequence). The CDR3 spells CASSQVPSGFLASPLHF. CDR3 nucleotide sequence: TGTGCCAGCAGCCAAGTCCCCTCGGGGTTCCTCGCTTCACCCCTCCACTTT.

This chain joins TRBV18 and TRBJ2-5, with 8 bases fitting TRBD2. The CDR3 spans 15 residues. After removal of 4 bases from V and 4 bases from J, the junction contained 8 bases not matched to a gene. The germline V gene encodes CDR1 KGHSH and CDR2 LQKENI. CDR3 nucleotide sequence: TGTGCCAGCTCACTACGAGCGGGAGTGGCAGAGACCCAGTACTTC. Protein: CASSLRAGVAETQYF.

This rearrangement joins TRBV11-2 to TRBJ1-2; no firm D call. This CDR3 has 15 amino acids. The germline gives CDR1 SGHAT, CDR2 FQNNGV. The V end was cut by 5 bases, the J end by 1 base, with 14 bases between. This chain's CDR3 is CASSAHGRFNYGYTF. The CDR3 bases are TGTGCCAGCAGCGCCCATGGGCGCTTTAACTATGGCTACACCTTC.

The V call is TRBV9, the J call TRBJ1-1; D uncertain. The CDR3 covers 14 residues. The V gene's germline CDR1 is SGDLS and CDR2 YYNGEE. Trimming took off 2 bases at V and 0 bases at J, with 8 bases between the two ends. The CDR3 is CASSVFQMNTEAFF. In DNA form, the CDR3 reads TGTGCCAGCAGCGTTTTCCAGATGAACACTGAAGCTTTCTTT.

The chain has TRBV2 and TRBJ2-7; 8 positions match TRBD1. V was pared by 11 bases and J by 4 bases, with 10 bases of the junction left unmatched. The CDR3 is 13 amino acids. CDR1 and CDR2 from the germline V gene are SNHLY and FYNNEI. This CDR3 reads CAGRTGPRYEQYF. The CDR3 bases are TGTGCCGGGAGGACAGGGCCAAGGTACGAGCAGTACTTC.

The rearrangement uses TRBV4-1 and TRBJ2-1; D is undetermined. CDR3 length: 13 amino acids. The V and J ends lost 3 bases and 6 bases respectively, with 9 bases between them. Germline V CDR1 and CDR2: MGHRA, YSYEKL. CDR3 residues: CASSHHRFNEQFF. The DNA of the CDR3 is TGCGCCAGCAGCCACCACAGATTCAATGAGCAGTTCTTC.

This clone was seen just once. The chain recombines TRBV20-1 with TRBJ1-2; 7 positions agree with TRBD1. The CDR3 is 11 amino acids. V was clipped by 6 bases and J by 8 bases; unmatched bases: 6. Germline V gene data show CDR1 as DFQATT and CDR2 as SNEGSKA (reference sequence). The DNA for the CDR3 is TGCAGTGCGGTACAGGGGAAAGGCTACACCTTC. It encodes CSAVQGKGYTF.

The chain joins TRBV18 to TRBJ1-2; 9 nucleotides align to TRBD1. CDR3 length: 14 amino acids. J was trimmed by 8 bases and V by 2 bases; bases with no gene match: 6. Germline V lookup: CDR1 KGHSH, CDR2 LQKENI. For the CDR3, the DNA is TGTGCCAGCTCACCAGTAGGACAGGGGAAGGGCTACACCTTC. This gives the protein CASSPVGQGKGYTF.

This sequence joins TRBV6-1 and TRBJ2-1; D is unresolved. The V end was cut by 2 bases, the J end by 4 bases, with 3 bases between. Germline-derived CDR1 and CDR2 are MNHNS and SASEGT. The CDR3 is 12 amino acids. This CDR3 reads CASSEYYNEQFF. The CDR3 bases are TGTGCCAGCAGTGAATATTACAATGAGCAGTTCTTC.

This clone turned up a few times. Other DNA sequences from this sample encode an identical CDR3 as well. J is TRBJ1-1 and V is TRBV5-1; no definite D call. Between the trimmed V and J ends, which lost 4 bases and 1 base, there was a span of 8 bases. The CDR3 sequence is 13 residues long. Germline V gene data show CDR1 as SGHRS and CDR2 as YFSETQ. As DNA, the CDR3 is TGCGCCAGCAGCATCACAGCGAACACTGAAGCTTTCTTT. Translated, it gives CASSITANTEAFF.

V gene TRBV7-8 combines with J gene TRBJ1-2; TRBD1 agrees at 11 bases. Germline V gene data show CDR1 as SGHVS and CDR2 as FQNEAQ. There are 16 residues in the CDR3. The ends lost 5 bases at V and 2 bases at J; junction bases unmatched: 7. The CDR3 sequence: CASSLGTGGMNYGYTF. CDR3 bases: TGTGCCAGCAGCCTCGGGACAGGGGGAATGAACTATGGCTACACCTTC.

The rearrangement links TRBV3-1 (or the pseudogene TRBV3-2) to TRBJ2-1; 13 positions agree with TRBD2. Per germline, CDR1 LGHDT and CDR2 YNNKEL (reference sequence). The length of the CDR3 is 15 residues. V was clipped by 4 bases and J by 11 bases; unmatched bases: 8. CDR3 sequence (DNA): TGTGCCAGCAGCCTCGGGACTAGCGGGGACACGAAGCAGTTCTTC. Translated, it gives CASSLGTSGDTKQFF.

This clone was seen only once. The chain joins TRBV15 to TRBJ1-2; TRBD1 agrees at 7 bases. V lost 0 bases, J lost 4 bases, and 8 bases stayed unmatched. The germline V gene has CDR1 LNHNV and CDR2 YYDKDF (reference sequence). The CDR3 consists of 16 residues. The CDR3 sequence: CATSRDGTVDGYGYTF. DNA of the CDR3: TGTGCCACCAGCAGAGATGGGACAGTGGATGGCTATGGCTACACCTTC.